This TCR beta chain comes out of a study of blood T cell repertoires in COVID-19. Turning to the study itself: PBMCs, B-cell-depleted T cells, or T cells were the source of the cDNA or gDNA that made up the material.

Per the germline V gene, CDR1 is SQVTM and CDR2 is ANQGSEA. The CDR3 consists of 14 residues. Trimming left V 6 bases short and J 0 bases short, with 14 bases between. Data came from immunoSEQ multiplex PCR; TCRdb stores just in-frame clones and leaves some out. The table records some 250,000 clones, approximately 89% of them present only once. The rearrangement links TRBV29-1 to TRBJ1-2; D not resolved. The sample consisted of PBMCs or T cells enriched from blood (not recorded which). The source of this sequence is a woman aged 25 to 45 with acute COVID-19. CDR3 protein: CSVPVEGSNYGYTF. The CDR3 DNA reads TGCAGCGTACCCGTCGAGGGATCTAACTATGGCTACACCTTC.